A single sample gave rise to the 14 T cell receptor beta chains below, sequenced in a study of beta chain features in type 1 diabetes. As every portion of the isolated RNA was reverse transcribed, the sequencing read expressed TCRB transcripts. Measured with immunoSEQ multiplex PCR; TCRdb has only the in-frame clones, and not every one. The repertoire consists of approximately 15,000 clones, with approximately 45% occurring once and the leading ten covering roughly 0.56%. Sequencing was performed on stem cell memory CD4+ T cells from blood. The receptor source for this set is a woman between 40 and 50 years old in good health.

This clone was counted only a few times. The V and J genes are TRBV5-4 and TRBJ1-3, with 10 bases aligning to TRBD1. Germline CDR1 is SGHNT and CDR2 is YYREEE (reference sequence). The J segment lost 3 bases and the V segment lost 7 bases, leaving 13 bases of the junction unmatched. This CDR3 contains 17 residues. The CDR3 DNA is TGTGCCAGCCAAGTGGACTTGACAGGGGGCTTTGGAAACACCATATATTTT. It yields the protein CASQVDLTGGFGNTIYF.

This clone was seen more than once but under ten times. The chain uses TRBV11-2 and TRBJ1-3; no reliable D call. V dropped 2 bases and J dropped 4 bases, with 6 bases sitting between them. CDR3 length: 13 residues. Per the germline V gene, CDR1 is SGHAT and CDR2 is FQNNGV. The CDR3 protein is CASSLFGGNTIYF. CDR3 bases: TGTGCCAGCAGCTTATTCGGGGGAAACACCATATATTTT.

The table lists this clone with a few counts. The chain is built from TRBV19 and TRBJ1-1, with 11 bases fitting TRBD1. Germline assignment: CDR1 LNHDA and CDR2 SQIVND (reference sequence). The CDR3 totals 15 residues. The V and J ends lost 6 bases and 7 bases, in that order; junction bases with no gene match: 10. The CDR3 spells CASRTNSGQGDEAFF. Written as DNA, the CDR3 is TGTGCCAGTAGGACGAACTCGGGACAGGGGGATGAAGCTTTCTTT.

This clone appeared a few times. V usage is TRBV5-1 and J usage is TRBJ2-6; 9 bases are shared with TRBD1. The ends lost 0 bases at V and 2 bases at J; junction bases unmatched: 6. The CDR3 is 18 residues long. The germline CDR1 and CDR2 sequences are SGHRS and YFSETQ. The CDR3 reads CASSLETGGVAGANVLTF. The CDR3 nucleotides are TGCGCCAGCAGCTTGGAGACAGGGGGAGTTGCTGGGGCCAACGTCCTGACTTTC.

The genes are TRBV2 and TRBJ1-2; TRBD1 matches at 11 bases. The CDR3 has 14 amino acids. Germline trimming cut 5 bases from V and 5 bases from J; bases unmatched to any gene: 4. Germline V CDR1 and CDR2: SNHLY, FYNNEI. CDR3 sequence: CASSTGTGGYGYTF. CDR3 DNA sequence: TGTGCCAGCAGTACCGGGACAGGGGGGTATGGCTACACCTTC.

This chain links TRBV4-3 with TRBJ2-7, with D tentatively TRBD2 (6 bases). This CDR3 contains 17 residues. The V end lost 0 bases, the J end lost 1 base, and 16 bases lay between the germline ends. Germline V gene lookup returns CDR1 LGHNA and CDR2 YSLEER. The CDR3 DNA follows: TGCGCCAGCAGCCAAGATCGGGGTTTGGGACTTTCCTACGAGCAGTACTTC. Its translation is CASSQDRGLGLSYEQYF.

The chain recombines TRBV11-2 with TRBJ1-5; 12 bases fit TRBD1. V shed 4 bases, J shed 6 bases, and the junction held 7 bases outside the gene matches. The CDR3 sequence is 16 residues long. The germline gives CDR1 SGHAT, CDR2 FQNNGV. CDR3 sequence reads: CASSYSGTGGGQPQHF. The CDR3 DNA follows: TGTGCCAGCAGCTACAGCGGGACAGGGGGCGGTCAGCCCCAGCATTTT.

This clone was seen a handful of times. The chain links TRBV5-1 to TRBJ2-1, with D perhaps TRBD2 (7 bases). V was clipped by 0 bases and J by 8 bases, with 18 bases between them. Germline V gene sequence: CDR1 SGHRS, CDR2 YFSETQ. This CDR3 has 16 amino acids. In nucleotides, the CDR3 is TGCGCCAGCAGCTTGGGATTGTTCGGGGGGCCGGATGAGCAGTTCTTC. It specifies CASSLGLFGGPDEQFF.

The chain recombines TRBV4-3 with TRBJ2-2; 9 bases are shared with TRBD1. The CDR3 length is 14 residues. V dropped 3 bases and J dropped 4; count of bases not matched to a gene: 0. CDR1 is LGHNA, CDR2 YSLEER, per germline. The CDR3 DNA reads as TGCGCCAGCAGCCAGACAGGGGGCACCGGGGAGCTGTTTTTT. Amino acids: CASSQTGGTGELFF.

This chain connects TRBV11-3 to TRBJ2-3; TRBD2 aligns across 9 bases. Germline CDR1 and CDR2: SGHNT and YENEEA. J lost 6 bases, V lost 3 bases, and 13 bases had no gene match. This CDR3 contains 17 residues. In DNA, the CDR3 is TGTGCCAGCAGCTTCAGCGGGGGGCCGTCGAATTGGGATACGCAGTATTTT. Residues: CASSFSGGPSNWDTQYF.

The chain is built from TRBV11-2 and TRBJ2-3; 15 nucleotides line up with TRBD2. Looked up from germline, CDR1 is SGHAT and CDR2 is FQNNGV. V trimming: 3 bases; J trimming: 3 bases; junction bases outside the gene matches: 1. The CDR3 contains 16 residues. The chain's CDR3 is CASSFGTSGGTDTQYF. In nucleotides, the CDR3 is TGTGCCAGCAGCTTCGGGACTAGCGGGGGGACAGATACGCAGTATTTT.

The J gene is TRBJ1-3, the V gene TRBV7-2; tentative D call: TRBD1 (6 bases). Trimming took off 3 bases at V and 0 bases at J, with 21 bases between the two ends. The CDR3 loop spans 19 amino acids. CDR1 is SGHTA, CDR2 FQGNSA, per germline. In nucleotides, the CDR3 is TGTGCCAGCAGCTTTTTAGGACAGTTCCCTACCCTCTCTGGAAACACCATATATTTT. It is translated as CASSFLGQFPTLSGNTIYF.

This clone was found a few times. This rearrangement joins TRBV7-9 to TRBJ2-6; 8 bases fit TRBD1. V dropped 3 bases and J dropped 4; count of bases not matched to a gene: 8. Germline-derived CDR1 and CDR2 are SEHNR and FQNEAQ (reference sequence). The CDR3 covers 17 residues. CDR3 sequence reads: CASSFRGLLRGANVLTF. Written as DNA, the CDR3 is TGTGCCAGCAGCTTCAGGGGGCTTCTTAGGGGGGCCAACGTCCTGACTTTC.

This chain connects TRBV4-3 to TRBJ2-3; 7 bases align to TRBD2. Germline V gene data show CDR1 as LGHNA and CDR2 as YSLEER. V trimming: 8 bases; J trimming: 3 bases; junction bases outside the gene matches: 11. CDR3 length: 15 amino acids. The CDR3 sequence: CASAEGGRGTDTQYF. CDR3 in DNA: TGCGCCAGCGCCGAGGGAGGGCGGGGAACAGATACGCAGTATTTT.